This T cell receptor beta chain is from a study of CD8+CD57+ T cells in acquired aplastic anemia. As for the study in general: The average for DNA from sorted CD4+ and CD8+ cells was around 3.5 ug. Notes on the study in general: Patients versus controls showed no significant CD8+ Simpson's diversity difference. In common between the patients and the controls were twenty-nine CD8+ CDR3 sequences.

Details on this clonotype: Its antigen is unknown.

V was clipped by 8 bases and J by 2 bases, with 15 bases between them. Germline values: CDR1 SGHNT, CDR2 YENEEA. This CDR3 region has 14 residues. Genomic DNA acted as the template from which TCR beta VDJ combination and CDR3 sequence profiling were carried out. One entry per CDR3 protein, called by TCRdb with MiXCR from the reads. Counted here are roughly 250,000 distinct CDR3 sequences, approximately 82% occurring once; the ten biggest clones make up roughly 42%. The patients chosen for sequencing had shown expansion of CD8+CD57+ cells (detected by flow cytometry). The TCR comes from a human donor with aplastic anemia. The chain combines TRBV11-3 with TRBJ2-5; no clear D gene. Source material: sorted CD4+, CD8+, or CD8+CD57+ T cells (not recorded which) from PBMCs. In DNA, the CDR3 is TGTGCCAGCTCAAGACACAGCGAGCAAGAGACCCAGTACTTC. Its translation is CASSRHSEQETQYF.